The rows below give T cell receptor beta chains drawn from one sample of a study of shared clonotypes between healthy human individuals. Assay used: immunoSEQ multiplex PCR; TCRdb lists only in-frame clones, some missing. The table includes roughly 1,000,000 clones, roughly 74% detected once. Material: memory CD4+ T cells from PBMCs. The receptors were gathered from a man aged 18 to 29 in good health. Some clones in this sample may be carry-over from other donors' samples. CDR3s include the opening cysteine and the closing phenylalanine or tryptophan. Fields, in order: V gene, clone size, J gene, D gene, CDR3 protein, CDR3 DNA. D genes are given only for firm matches. Part of the rows lack a size; the others show once, few, many or a class for expanded clones.

TRBV7-2	NA	TRBJ2-1	NA	CASSLGGTTYNEQFF	TGTGCCAGCAGCTTAGGTGGGACGACCTACAATGAGCAGTTCTTC
TRBV5-1	once	TRBJ1-4	NA	CASSLVGVGEKLFF	TGCGCCAGCAGCTTGGTCGGAGTAGGAGAAAAACTGTTTTTT
TRBV6-6	NA	TRBJ2-5	NA	CASSYSKGRVGETQYF	TGTGCCAGCAGTTACTCGAAGGGCCGGGTAGGGGAGACCCAGTACTTC
TRBV19	NA	TRBJ1-1	NA	CASISRGGLMNTEAFF	TGTGCCAGTATCTCCCGAGGAGGACTTATGAACACTGAAGCTTTCTTT
TRBV5-4	NA	TRBJ2-7	NA	CASSLAGVGRGQEQYF	TGTGCCAGCAGCTTGGCCGGGGTGGGGAGGGGACAAGAGCAGTACTTC
TRBV2	few	TRBJ1-1	NA	CASSPPKGGGTEAFF	TGTGCCAGCAGTCCGCCCAAAGGGGGTGGCACTGAAGCTTTCTTT
TRBV28	once	TRBJ1-1	NA	CASNSAGKNTEAFF	TGTGCCAGCAACTCAGCCGGGAAGAACACTGAAGCTTTCTTT
TRBV7-9	NA	TRBJ1-2	TRBD1	CASSARDRGTYGYTF	TGTGCCAGCAGCGCCCGGGACAGGGGTACCTATGGCTACACCTTC
TRBV28	NA	TRBJ2-1	NA	CASSSPEESRQQQFF	TGTGCCAGCAGTTCCCCGGAAGAAAGCCGACAGCAGCAGTTCTTC
TRBV6-5	NA	TRBJ1-4	NA	CASSYSYLSEKLFF	TGTGCCAGCAGTTACTCGTATTTGAGTGAAAAACTGTTTTTT
TRBV28	NA	TRBJ2-3	TRBD1	CASSPDRVRDTQYF	TGTGCCAGCAGTCCGGACAGGGTGAGAGATACGCAGTATTTT
TRBV29-1	NA	TRBJ2-7	TRBD2	CSVGDGAGFRYEQYF	TGCAGCGTCGGGGACGGAGCGGGGTTTCGCTACGAGCAGTACTTC
TRBV5-1	NA	TRBJ1-1	NA	CASSPRQEGSTEAFF	TGCGCCAGCAGCCCAAGACAGGAGGGGAGCACTGAAGCTTTCTTT
TRBV28	NA	TRBJ2-1	TRBD2	CASSLFALAGVGWQFF	TGTGCCAGCAGTTTATTCGCACTAGCGGGAGTGGGTTGGCAGTTCTTC
TRBV4-1	NA	TRBJ2-4	TRBD2	CASSQDRLAGVGAKNIQYF	TGCGCCAGCAGCCAAGATCGACTAGCGGGCGTGGGAGCCAAAAACATTCAGTACTTC
TRBV7-9	NA	TRBJ2-3	NA	CASSRLAPSSTDTQYF	TGTGCCAGCAGCCGCCTCGCCCCGAGCAGCACAGATACGCAGTATTTT
TRBV2	once	TRBJ1-4	NA	CASSWDFATNEKLFF	TGTGCCAGCAGTTGGGACTTTGCAACTAATGAAAAACTGTTTTTT
TRBV11-2	NA	TRBJ2-7	NA	CASSPGGAHEQYF	TGTGCCAGCAGTCCGGGTGGGGCTCACGAGCAGTACTTC
TRBV19	NA	TRBJ1-1	TRBD1	CASTRFRPGQLNTEAFF	TGTGCCAGCACCCGATTTCGACCGGGACAGCTAAACACTGAAGCTTTCTTT
TRBV5-1	NA	TRBJ2-3	TRBD1	CASRIIGQGARDTQYF	TGCGCCAGCAGGATTATTGGACAGGGGGCGCGAGATACGCAGTATTTT
TRBV2	NA	TRBJ1-4	TRBD1	CASSPQTGAHEKLFF	TGTGCCAGCAGTCCCCAGACAGGGGCCCATGAAAAACTGTTTTTT
TRBV2	NA	TRBJ2-3	TRBD2	CASSGSSSGTSTDTQYF	TGTGCCAGCAGTGGATCGTCTAGCGGGACTAGCACAGATACGCAGTATTTT
TRBV27	NA	TRBJ2-1	TRBD2	CASSLSGLAGVLSYNEQFF	TGTGCCAGCAGTTTATCGGGACTAGCGGGAGTGCTCTCCTACAATGAGCAGTTCTTC
TRBV7-9	NA	TRBJ1-5	NA	CASSPGTAGQYSNQPQHF	TGTGCCAGCAGCCCTGGGACCGCAGGGCAATATAGCAATCAGCCCCAGCATTTT
TRBV18	NA	TRBJ2-2	NA	CASSPPAQGGTPGELFF	TGTGCCAGCTCACCACCAGCCCAGGGGGGTACGCCCGGGGAGCTGTTTTTT
TRBV28	NA	TRBJ1-2	NA	CAETGYNGYTF	TGTGCCGAAACAGGGTATAATGGCTACACCTTC